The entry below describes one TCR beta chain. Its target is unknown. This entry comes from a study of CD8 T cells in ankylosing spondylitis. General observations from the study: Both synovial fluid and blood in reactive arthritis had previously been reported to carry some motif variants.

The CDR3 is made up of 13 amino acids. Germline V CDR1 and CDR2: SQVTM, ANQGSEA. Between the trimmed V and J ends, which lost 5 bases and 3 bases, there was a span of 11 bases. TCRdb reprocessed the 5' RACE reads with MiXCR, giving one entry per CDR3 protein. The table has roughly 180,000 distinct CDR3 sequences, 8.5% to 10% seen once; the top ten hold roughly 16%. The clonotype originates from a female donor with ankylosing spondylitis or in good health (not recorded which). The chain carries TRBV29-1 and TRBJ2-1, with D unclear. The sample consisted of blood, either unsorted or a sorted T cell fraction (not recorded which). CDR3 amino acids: CSVSSSNYNEQFF. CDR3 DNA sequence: TGCAGCGTTAGTAGCAGCAACTACAATGAGCAGTTCTTC.